Following are 6 T cell receptor beta chains from one sample sequenced in a study of identifying expanded T cells in peripheral blood (dated by TCRdb to the late 2010s). The library was produced with the immunoSEQ multiplex PCR assay. TCRdb carries this immuneACCESS record with in-frame sequences only. Its versions omit some clonotypes, under half of them owing to an unresolved V gene in the studies checked, with the rest unexplained. Present in this sample are roughly 86,000 clones, around 83% of which were seen just once. The top ten hold roughly 4.4% of the sample. Sequences were obtained from blood. Receptor source: a person between 18 and 69 years old in good health.

The V gene is TRBV7-9, the J gene TRBJ2-4; D is uncertain. The CDR3 has 13 residues. Germline loops: CDR1 SEHNR, CDR2 FQNEAQ (reference sequence). V was cut by 3 bases and J by 5 bases, with 8 bases left in between. The CDR3: CASSLAGENIQYF. The CDR3 DNA sequence: TGTGCCAGCAGCTTGGCAGGAGAAAACATTCAGTACTTC.

The chain links TRBV27 to TRBJ2-4, with 8 bases aligning to TRBD1. There are 19 residues in the CDR3. The germline gives CDR1 MNHEY, CDR2 SMNVEV (reference sequence). With V trimmed by 6 bases and J by 0 bases, 16 bases remained unmatched. CDR3: CASRPRTGKNALAKNIQYF. The CDR3 bases are TGTGCCAGCAGACCCCGGACAGGGAAAAATGCTCTAGCCAAAAACATTCAGTACTTC.

CDR3 in amino acids: CASSYPNYGYTF. CDR3 nucleotides: TGTGCCAGCAGCTACCCTAACTATGGCTACACCTTC. V and J are TRBV7-2 and TRBJ1-2; the D is unclear. The germline V and J ends were trimmed by 4 bases and 0 bases, with 3 bases remaining between them. The germline CDR1 and CDR2 sequences are SGHTA and FQGNSA. There are 12 residues in the CDR3.

This chain joins TRBV7-7 and TRBJ2-3; D gene ambiguous. CDR3 size: 14 residues. CDR1 and CDR2 (germline): SSHAT, FNYEAQ (reference sequence). The V and J ends lost 2 bases and 2 bases respectively, with 8 bases between them. CDR3 nucleotides: TGTGCCAGCAGCTTATGGGGAACCACAGATACGCAGTATTTT. Translating gives CASSLWGTTDTQYF.

J is TRBJ2-5 and V is TRBV5-1; TRBD1 agrees at 9 bases. CDR1 and CDR2 from the germline V gene are SGHRS and YFSETQ. The CDR3 extends over 15 amino acids. V trimming: 7 bases; J trimming: 5 bases; junction bases outside the gene matches: 12. CDR3 nucleotides: TGCGCCAGCCGCACAGGGGGCGGGGGTAAGGAGACCCAGTACTTC. It is translated as CASRTGGGGKETQYF.

The chain employs TRBV19 and TRBJ1-3, with 8 bases that match TRBD1. The CDR3 totals 18 residues. J was trimmed by 3 bases and V by 5 bases; bases with no gene match: 15. Germline loops: CDR1 LNHDA, CDR2 SQIVND (reference sequence). For the CDR3, the DNA is TGTGCCAGTAGTTCTTCGAGACAGGGGATGGTGCGTGGAAACACCATATATTTT. Amino acids: CASSSSRQGMVRGNTIYF.